The rows below give T cell receptor beta chains drawn from one sample of a study of blood T cells in healthy people across ages. MiXCR, run by TCRdb on the 5' RACE reads, gives a single entry per CDR3 protein. This repertoire shows about 1.4 million distinct CDR3 sequences, 59% found once; its top ten account for 6.5% to 8.5%. The source material was blood. These receptors all stem from a man younger than 35 in good health. Each CDR3 is given with its conserved first and last residue. Fields, in order: clone size, D gene, J gene, V gene, CDR3 protein, CDR3 DNA. D genes are given only for firm matches. Clone size is shown for a subset of rows, as once, few, many or a class of expanded clone.

size: -
D: TRBD2
J: TRBJ2-1
V: TRBV4-1
CDR3: CASSHLAGGNEQFF
DNA: TGCGCCAGCAGCCACCTAGCGGGGGGCAATGAGCAGTTCTTC

size: -
D: -
J: TRBJ2-2
V: TRBV5-1
CDR3: CASSFGSQATGELFF
DNA: TGCGCCAGCAGCTTTGGTAGTCAAGCCACCGGGGAGCTGTTTTTT

size: -
D: TRBD2
J: TRBJ2-1
V: TRBV7-7
CDR3: CASSLGTSIGNEQFF
DNA: TGTGCTAGCAGCTTAGGGACTAGCATCGGCAATGAGCAGTTCTTC

size: -
D: -
J: TRBJ1-1
V: TRBV2
CDR3: CASREGLMNTEAFF
DNA: TGTGCCAGCAGGGAGGGACTCATGAACACTGAAGCTTTCTTT

size: -
D: TRBD1
J: TRBJ1-6
V: TRBV7-2
CDR3: CASSRLTGGAYNSPLHF
DNA: TGTGCCAGCAGCCGGTTGACAGGGGGCGCCTATAATTCACCCCTCCACTTT

size: -
D: -
J: TRBJ2-3
V: TRBV27
CDR3: CASSAREDTDTQYF
DNA: TGTGCCAGCAGTGCTAGAGAGGACACAGATACGCAGTATTTT

size: -
D: -
J: TRBJ1-2
V: TRBV2
CDR3: CASSEPEGSGGYTF
DNA: TGTGCCAGCAGTGAGCCGGAGGGATCTGGTGGCTACACCTTC

size: -
D: -
J: TRBJ2-7
V: TRBV6-6
CDR3: CASLGLSYEQYF
DNA: TGTGCCAGTTTAGGGCTCTCCTACGAGCAGTACTTC

size: many
D: -
J: TRBJ2-2
V: TRBV27
CDR3: CASSRTVGSGELFF
DNA: TGTGCCAGCAGCCGGACGGTGGGGAGCGGGGAGCTGTTTTTT

size: -
D: TRBD1
J: TRBJ1-1
V: TRBV6-4
CDR3: CASSKQGFGTEAFF
DNA: TGTGCCAGCAGTAAACAGGGGTTCGGCACTGAAGCTTTCTTT

size: few
D: -
J: TRBJ2-1
V: TRBV20-1
CDR3: CSASGGWYNEQFF
DNA: TGCAGTGCTAGTGGGGGTTGGTACAATGAGCAGTTCTTC

size: -
D: -
J: TRBJ2-7
V: TRBV15
CDR3: CANSREGRHYEQYF
DNA: TGTGCCAACAGCAGAGAAGGCAGACATTACGAGCAGTACTTC

size: -
D: -
J: TRBJ2-3
V: TRBV11-1
CDR3: CASSLNSGSSTDTQYF
DNA: TGTGCCAGCAGCTTAAACTCCGGGAGCAGCACAGATACGCAGTATTTT

size: once
D: -
J: TRBJ1-2
V: TRBV20-1
CDR3: CSASRDTLNYGYTF
DNA: TGCAGTGCTAGTCGAGACACTCTTAACTATGGCTACACCTTC

size: -
D: -
J: TRBJ2-7
V: TRBV27
CDR3: CASKDETYEQYF
DNA: TGTGCCAGCAAGGACGAGACCTACGAGCAGTACTTC

size: -
D: TRBD2
J: TRBJ2-1
V: TRBV10-3
CDR3: CAISGTSGSHNEQFF
DNA: TGTGCCATCAGTGGGACTAGCGGGAGCCACAATGAGCAGTTCTTC

size: few
D: -
J: TRBJ2-7
V: TRBV11-2
CDR3: CASSFGQTDYEQYF
DNA: TGTGCCAGCAGCTTCGGGCAGACGGACTACGAGCAGTACTTC

size: -
D: TRBD2
J: TRBJ2-3
V: TRBV5-6
CDR3: CASSRTSGGLTDTQYF
DNA: TGTGCCAGCAGTCGGACTAGCGGGGGGCTCACAGATACGCAGTATTTT

size: -
D: TRBD2
J: TRBJ2-3
V: TRBV3-1
CDR3: CASSQGEGESDTQYF
DNA: TGTGCCAGCAGCCAAGGGGAGGGAGAGTCAGATACGCAGTATTTT

size: -
D: -
J: TRBJ1-1
V: TRBV20-1
CDR3: CSRWGDTEAFF
DNA: TGCAGTCGATGGGGGGACACTGAAGCTTTCTTT

size: -
D: TRBD2
J: TRBJ2-4
V: TRBV12-3/TRBV12-4
CDR3: CASSHRTSGVLEAKNIQYF
DNA: TGTGCCAGCAGCCATCGGACTAGCGGGGTACTTGAAGCCAAAAACATTCAGTACTTC

size: few
D: TRBD2
J: TRBJ2-7
V: TRBV7-2
CDR3: CASSLELGGRAVDEQYF
DNA: TGTGCCAGCAGCTTAGAGCTTGGCGGGAGGGCCGTCGACGAGCAGTACTTC

size: -
D: TRBD2
J: TRBJ2-1
V: TRBV4-1
CDR3: CASSQKHPGLGSSYNGQFF
DNA: TGCGCCAGCAGCCAAAAGCATCCGGGACTAGGCAGCTCCTACAATGGGCAGTTCTTC

size: -
D: TRBD2
J: TRBJ2-6
V: TRBV7-9
CDR3: CASSPGFTAGVPGANVLTF
DNA: TGTGCCAGCAGCCCAGGGTTCACAGCGGGGGTACCTGGGGCCAACGTCCTGACTTTC

size: -
D: -
J: TRBJ1-1
V: TRBV27
CDR3: CASTKALGTEAFF
DNA: TGTGCCAGCACTAAGGCGCTGGGGACTGAAGCTTTCTTT

size: -
D: -
J: TRBJ1-1
V: TRBV15
CDR3: CATSRDLVLSDDTEAFF
DNA: TGTGCCACCAGCAGAGATTTAGTCCTCTCAGACGACACTGAAGCTTTCTTT

size: -
D: -
J: TRBJ2-3
V: TRBV6-1
CDR3: CASREPDTQYF
DNA: TGTGCCAGTAGGGAGCCAGATACGCAGTATTTT

size: -
D: TRBD2
J: TRBJ2-3
V: TRBV4-3
CDR3: CASSHIAGLADTQYF
DNA: TGCGCCAGCAGCCACATAGCGGGGTTGGCAGATACGCAGTATTTT

size: -
D: -
J: TRBJ2-5
V: TRBV6-5
CDR3: CASSYRRHSQETQYF
DNA: TGTGCCAGCAGTTATAGGCGACACTCACAAGAGACCCAGTACTTC

size: few
D: -
J: TRBJ2-3
V: TRBV29-1
CDR3: CSVAAPGDTQYF
DNA: TGCAGCGTTGCTGCCCCGGGAGATACGCAGTATTTT

size: -
D: TRBD1
J: TRBJ1-4
V: TRBV6-5
CDR3: CASSSTGIFEKLFF
DNA: TGTGCCAGCAGTTCGACAGGGATTTTCGAAAAACTGTTTTTT